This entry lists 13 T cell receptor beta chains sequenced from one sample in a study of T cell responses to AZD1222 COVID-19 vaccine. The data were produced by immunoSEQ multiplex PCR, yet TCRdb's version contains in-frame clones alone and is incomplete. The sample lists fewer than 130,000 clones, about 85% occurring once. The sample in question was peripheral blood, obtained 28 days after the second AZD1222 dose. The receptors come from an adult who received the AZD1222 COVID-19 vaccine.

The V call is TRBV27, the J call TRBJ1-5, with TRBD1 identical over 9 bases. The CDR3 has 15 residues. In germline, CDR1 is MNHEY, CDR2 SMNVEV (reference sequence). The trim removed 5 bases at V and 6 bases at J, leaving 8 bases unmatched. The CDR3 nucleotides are TGTGCCAGCAGTCAACGGTGGACAGGGGCTCAGCCCCAGCATTTT. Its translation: CASSQRWTGAQPQHF.

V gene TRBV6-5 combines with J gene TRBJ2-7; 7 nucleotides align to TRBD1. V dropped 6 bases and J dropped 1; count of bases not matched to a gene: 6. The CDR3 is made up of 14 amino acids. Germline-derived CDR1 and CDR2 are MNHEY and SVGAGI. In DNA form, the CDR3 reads TGTGCCAGCAGAGACAGGGTTAGTTCCTACGAGCAGTACTTC. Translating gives CASRDRVSSYEQYF.

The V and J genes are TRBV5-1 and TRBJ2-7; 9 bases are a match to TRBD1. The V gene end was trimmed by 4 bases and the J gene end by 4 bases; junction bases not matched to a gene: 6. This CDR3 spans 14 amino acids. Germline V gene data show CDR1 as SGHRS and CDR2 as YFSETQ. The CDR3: CASSISGQGYEQYF. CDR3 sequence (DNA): TGCGCCAGCAGCATTTCGGGACAGGGATACGAGCAGTACTTC.

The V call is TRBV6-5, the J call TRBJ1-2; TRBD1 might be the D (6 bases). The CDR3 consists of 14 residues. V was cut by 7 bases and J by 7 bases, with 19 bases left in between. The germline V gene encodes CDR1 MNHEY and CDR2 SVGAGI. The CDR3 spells CASIGFRDKAGYTF. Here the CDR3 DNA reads TGTGCCAGCATTGGGTTCCGGGACAAGGCTGGCTACACCTTC.

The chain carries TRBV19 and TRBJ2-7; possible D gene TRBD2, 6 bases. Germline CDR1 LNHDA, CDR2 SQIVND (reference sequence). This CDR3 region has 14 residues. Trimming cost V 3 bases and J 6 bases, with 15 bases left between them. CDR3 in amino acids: CASSIGGDSGEQYF. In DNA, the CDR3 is TGTGCCAGTAGTATTGGAGGGGATAGTGGCGAGCAGTACTTC.

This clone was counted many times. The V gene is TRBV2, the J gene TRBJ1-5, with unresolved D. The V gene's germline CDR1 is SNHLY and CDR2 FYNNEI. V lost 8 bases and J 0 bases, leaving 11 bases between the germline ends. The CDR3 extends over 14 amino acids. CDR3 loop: CASAAEYSNQPQHF. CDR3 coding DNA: TGTGCCAGCGCGGCAGAGTATAGCAATCAGCCCCAGCATTTT.

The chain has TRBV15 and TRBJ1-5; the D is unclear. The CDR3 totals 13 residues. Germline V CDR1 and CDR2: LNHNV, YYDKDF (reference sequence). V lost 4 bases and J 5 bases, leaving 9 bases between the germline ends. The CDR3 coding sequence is TGTGCCACCAGCATGGAAGTGGATCAGCCCCAGCATTTT. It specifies CATSMEVDQPQHF.

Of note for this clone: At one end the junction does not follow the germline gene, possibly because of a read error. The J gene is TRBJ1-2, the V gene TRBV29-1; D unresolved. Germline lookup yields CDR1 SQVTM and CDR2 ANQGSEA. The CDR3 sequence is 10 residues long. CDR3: CSVEKGSFGF. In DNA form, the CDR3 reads TGCAGCGTTGAAAAGGGCTCGTTCGGCTTC.

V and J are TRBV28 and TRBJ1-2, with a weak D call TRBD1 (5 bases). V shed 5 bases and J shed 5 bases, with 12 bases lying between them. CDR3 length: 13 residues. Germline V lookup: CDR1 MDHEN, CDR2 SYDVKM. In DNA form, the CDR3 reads TGTGCCAGCAGTCCTCAGGGTCGGTATGGCTACACCTTC. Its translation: CASSPQGRYGYTF.

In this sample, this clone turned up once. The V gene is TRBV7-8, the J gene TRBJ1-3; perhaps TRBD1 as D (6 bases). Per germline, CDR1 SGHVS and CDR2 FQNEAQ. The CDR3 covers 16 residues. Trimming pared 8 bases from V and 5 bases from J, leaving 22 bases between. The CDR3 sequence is CASQSLSGAGRNTIYF. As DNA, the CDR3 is TGTGCCAGCCAGTCGCTGTCGGGGGCCGGACGAAACACCATATATTTT.

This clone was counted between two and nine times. The CDR3 protein is CASSPRLAEGSNEQFF. The DNA for the CDR3 is TGTGCCAGCTCACCGAGACTAGCGGAGGGTAGCAATGAGCAGTTCTTC. The chain employs TRBV18 and TRBJ2-1, with TRBD2 matching over 9 bases. CDR3 length equals 16 residues. Germline V CDR1 and CDR2: KGHSH, LQKENI. V was clipped by 3 bases and J by 6 bases; unmatched bases: 9.

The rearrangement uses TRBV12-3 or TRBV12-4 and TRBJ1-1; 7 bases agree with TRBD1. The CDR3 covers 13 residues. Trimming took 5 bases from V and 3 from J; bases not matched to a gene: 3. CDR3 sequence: CASSEDRDTEAFF. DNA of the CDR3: TGTGCCAGCAGTGAAGACAGGGACACTGAAGCTTTCTTT.

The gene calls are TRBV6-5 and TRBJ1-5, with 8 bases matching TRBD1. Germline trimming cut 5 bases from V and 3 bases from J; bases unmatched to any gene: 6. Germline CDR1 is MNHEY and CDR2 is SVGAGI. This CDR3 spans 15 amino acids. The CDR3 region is CASSTGQGYNQPQHF. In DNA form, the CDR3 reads TGTGCCAGCAGTACTGGACAGGGCTACAATCAGCCCCAGCATTTT.